Given below is one T cell receptor beta chain in context. Its antigen remains unidentified. This could be a read error, since a much larger clone is one nucleotide away. Arm-PCR of CDR3 regions with iRepertoire HTBI primers generated TCR beta libraries. TCRdb recomputed calls from the multiplex PCR reads with MiXCR, one row per CDR3 protein. The table shows under 450,000 distinct CDR3 sequences, with roughly 24% occurring only once. These data originate in a study of regulatory T cells in long-lasting Graves disease. As to time point: persistent/refractory GD, antithyroid drugs over 5 years with positive TRAb. PBMC-derived RNA was used for the TCR library. Investigators report Graves' disease was diagnosed under American Thyroid Association guidelines. Patients were enrolled at an endocrinology department in Xi'an, China. Germline V gene lookup returns CDR1 SNHLY and CDR2 FYNNEI. This CDR3 has 19 residues. V shed 7 bases and J shed 0 bases, with 26 bases lying between them.

Study-level findings and limits: Gene preferences differed: TRBV28, TRBJ1-2, TRBJ2-5 in persistent cases.

Sequenced here: peripheral blood mononuclear cells (PBMCs), sampled when the disease was refractory, from a patient treated with antithyroid drugs. This sequence originates from a woman aged 35 to 49 with Graves disease. The chain uses TRBV2 and TRBJ2-3; a possible D gene is TRBD1 (5 bases). The CDR3 DNA reads TGTGCCAGCATTGGCAGGGTCCCTGAGTCCTATTCTAGCACAGATACGCAGTATTTT. Translating it yields CASIGRVPESYSSTDTQYF.